The rows below give T cell receptor beta chains drawn from one sample of a study of blood T cell repertoires in COVID-19. Sequenced by immunoSEQ multiplex PCR; TCRdb stores in-frame clones only, minus some. The sample consists of 200,000 to 250,000 clones, roughly four fifths of them appearing once. The sample consisted of peripheral blood. The receptors derive from a woman aged 50 to 60 with active or convalescent COVID-19. The CDR3 runs from the conserved cysteine through the conserved F or W. The D gene is left open where the match is weak. Not all rows give a size; the values are once, few, many and, for expanded clones, a class.

j_gene: TRBJ2-1; v_gene: TRBV9; d_gene: -; abundance: -; CDR3nt: TGTGCCAGCAGCGTAGGGTCTAGTATGAATGAGCAGTTCTTC; CDR3aa: CASSVGSSMNEQFF
j_gene: TRBJ2-3; v_gene: TRBV6-6; d_gene: TRBD2; abundance: -; CDR3nt: TGTGCCAGCGGAGCGGGGGGGCCTAATACGCAGTATTTT; CDR3aa: CASGAGGPNTQYF
j_gene: TRBJ1-4; v_gene: TRBV27; d_gene: -; abundance: -; CDR3nt: TGTGCCAGCAGTTTATCGTCGCGGAGTAATGAAAAACTGTTTTTT; CDR3aa: CASSLSSRSNEKLFF
j_gene: TRBJ1-4; v_gene: TRBV7-8; d_gene: -; abundance: -; CDR3nt: TGTGCCAGCAGAGGGGGGGGCGCAAGTGAAAAACTGTTTTTT; CDR3aa: CASRGGGASEKLFF
j_gene: TRBJ1-2; v_gene: TRBV10-3; d_gene: -; abundance: once; CDR3nt: TGTGCCATCGGGGCAGAAGGCTACACCTTC; CDR3aa: CAIGAEGYTF
j_gene: TRBJ1-5; v_gene: TRBV5-6; d_gene: -; abundance: -; CDR3nt: TGTGCCAGCAGCTTGGGTTTGGGCGGCAATCAGCCCCAGCATTTT; CDR3aa: CASSLGLGGNQPQHF
j_gene: TRBJ1-5; v_gene: TRBV2; d_gene: -; abundance: -; CDR3nt: TGTGCCAGCAGTGAAAAAGGGGGAGGGGATCAGCCCCAGCATTTT; CDR3aa: CASSEKGGGDQPQHF
j_gene: TRBJ1-5; v_gene: TRBV3-1/TRBV3-2; d_gene: TRBD1; abundance: once; CDR3nt: TGTGCCAGCAGCCAGCGACAGGGTGTTCAGCCCCAGCATTTT; CDR3aa: CASSQRQGVQPQHF
j_gene: TRBJ2-2; v_gene: TRBV11-2; d_gene: TRBD1; abundance: -; CDR3nt: TGTGCCAGCAGCGGGACAGGGGGGTCGGGGGAGCTGTTTTTT; CDR3aa: CASSGTGGSGELFF
j_gene: TRBJ2-2; v_gene: TRBV19; d_gene: TRBD2; abundance: -; CDR3nt: TGTGCCAGTAGTCCCGGGACTAGCGGGAAAACGAACACCGGGGAGCTGTTTTTT; CDR3aa: CASSPGTSGKTNTGELFF